This T cell receptor beta chain is drawn from a study of T cell repertoires and Cas9 in healthy adults (dated by TCRdb to 2017 to 2018). Some background on the complete study: SpCas9-reactive T cells were characterized for multi-effector potency, cytotoxicity and lineage determination within the CD4 and CD8 compartments. Preexisting T cell immunity against the Streptococcus pyogenes Cas9 nuclease (SpCas9) used in CRISPR gene editing was examined in the study.

The junction carries 15 bases between V and J, which are trimmed by 5 bases and 7 bases respectively. The CDR1 and CDR2 encoded by the germline V gene are SGHTA and FQGNSA. Spanning cysteine to phenylalanine, the CDR3 consists of 13 amino acids. Only the CDR3 part of the read is kept: 39 bases, read in frame from the first base. The library was generated by the immunoSEQ multiplex PCR assay. TCRdb obtained this table from immuneACCESS and retained in-frame rearrangements with V and J assigned. These tables miss some clones; where compared with another copy, unresolved V genes account for less than half of the shortfall, and the remainder is unexplained. For this sample there are 20,000 to 25,000 clones; about 88% appear just once. 0.6% to 0.8% of the sample lies in the top ten. Remarks on this clone: There is no known antigen for this receptor. No much larger clonotype is one base removed from it; base qualities were not supplied.

All of the donors in the study were healthy humans. Overall study results and their limits: In vitro, SpCas9-reactive regulatory T cells were reported to reduce the proliferation and function of SpCas9-reactive effector T cells.

This TCR came from a human donor in good health. The sequencing sample was made of CD4+ effector T cells (CD127+, CD25-, CD137-, CD154-) from PBMCs; culture status not recorded. Recombination linked TRBV7-2 to TRBJ2-7; D gene: possibly TRBD2, on 7 matching bases. CDR3 sequence: CASSRTGGREQYF. The DNA is as follows: TGTGCCAGCAGCCGAACGGGGGGCCGGGAGCAGTACTTC.